This record concerns one T cell receptor (beta chain) sequence. Antigen: not known. This entry belongs to a study of shared clonotypes between healthy human individuals. Overall study findings and caveats: Donor clonotype sharing was expected to depend on sequencing depth. Sampling was confined to blood; repertoires within tissues likely differ.

Generated by immunoSEQ multiplex PCR, the TCRdb table keeps only in-frame clones and is missing some. Among hundreds of thousands of clones listed, roughly 96% were seen once. Terminally differentiated effector memory CD45RA+ cells were excluded from the naive CD8 cells, which were CD45RO-negative and positively selected for CCR7. This TCR was recovered from a woman younger than 45 in good health. Sequences were obtained from naive CD8+ T cells sorted from blood.

The CDR3, as DNA: TGTGCCAGCGGGACAGGGGCCCTCGGTGGCTACACCTTC. It translates to CASGTGALGGYTF. The rearrangement links TRBV27 to TRBJ1-2; 10 nucleotides align to TRBD1. The J segment lost 7 bases and the V segment lost 8 bases, leaving 7 bases of the junction unmatched. The CDR3 consists of 13 residues. Germline V CDR1 and CDR2: MNHEY, SMNVEV (reference sequence).